The source of this T cell receptor beta chain is a study of blood T cell repertoires in COVID-19. Across the study: PBMCs, B-cell-depleted T cells, or T cells provided the cDNA or gDNA that made up the material.

TCRdb's table, derived via immunoSEQ multiplex PCR, lists solely in-frame clones and lacks some. The sample has under 250,000 clones, 89% seen once. V lost 6 bases to trimming and J lost 4 bases; unmatched junction nucleotides: 3. CDR1 is MNHEY and CDR2 is SVGAGI in the germline V gene. CDR3 size: 14 residues. The specimen sequenced was peripheral blood. The receptor comes from a man aged 60-69 years who had recovered from COVID-19. This chain connects TRBV6-5 to TRBJ1-2; 12 positions agree with TRBD1. CDR3 amino acids: CASRGQGAGYGYTF. Here the CDR3 DNA reads TGTGCCAGCAGGGGACAGGGGGCTGGCTATGGCTACACCTTC.